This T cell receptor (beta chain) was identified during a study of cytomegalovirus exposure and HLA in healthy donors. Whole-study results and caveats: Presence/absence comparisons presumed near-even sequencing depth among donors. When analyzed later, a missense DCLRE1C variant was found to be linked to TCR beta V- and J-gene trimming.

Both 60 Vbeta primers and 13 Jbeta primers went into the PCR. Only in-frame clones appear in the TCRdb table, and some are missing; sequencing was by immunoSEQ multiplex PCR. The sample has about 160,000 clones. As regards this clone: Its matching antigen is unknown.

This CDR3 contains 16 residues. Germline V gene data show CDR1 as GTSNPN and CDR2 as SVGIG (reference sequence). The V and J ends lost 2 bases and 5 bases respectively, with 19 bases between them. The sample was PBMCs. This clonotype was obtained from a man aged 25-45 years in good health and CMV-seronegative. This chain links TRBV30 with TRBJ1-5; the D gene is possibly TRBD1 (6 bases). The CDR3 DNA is TGTGCCTGGAGTCCCCTGGGACACGAAGCGGATCAGCCCCAGCATTTT. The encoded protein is CAWSPLGHEADQPQHF.